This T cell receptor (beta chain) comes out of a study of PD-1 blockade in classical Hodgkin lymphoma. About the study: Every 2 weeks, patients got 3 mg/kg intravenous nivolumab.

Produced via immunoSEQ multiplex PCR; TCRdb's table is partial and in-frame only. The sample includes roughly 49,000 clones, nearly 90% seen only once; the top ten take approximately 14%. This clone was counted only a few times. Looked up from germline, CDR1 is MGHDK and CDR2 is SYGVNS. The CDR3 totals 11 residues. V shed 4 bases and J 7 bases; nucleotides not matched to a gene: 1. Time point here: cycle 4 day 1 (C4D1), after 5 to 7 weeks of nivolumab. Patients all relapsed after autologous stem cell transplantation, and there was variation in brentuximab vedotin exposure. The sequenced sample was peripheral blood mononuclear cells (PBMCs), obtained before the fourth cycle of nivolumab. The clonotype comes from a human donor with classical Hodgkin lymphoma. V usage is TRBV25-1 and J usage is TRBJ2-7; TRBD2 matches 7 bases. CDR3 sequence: CASSGGGEQYF. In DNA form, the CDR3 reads TGTGCCAGCAGTGGGGGGGGAGAGCAGTACTTC.